What follows are 10 T cell receptor beta chains derived from one specimen sequenced in a study of neurological immune-mediated disorders. TCRdb passed the 5' RACE reads through MiXCR, listing each CDR3 protein once. The data hold about 62,000 distinct CDR3 sequences, with 4.5% to 5.5% observed a single time. The sample taken for sequencing was PBMCs. The receptors were gathered from a woman in her forties or fifties with multiple sclerosis.

The sample holds many counts of this clonotype. The genes are TRBV4-3 and TRBJ2-2, with a possible D match to TRBD2 (5 bases). The CDR3 spans 16 residues. V was trimmed by 1 base and J by 3 bases, leaving 12 bases between them. Germline V gene sequence: CDR1 LGHNA, CDR2 YSLEER. The CDR3 bases are TGCGCCAGCAGCCAAGGGGCTAGCCAATACACCGGGGAGCTGTTTTTT. This gives the protein CASSQGASQYTGELFF.

This clonotype was counted between two and nine times. The chain combines TRBV12-3 or TRBV12-4 with TRBJ2-6; no firm D call. This CDR3 has 18 amino acids. The V end lost 6 bases, the J end lost 0 bases, and 18 bases lay between the germline ends. The DNA of the CDR3 is TGTGCCAGCAGCCTACGACTGGGAACTCCCTCTGGGGCCAACGTCCTGACTTTC. Its protein product is CASSLRLGTPSGANVLTF.

Ten or more counts support this clonotype. The chain joins TRBV7-3 to TRBJ1-6; D gene ambiguous. Germline V gene data show CDR1 as SGHTA and CDR2 as FQGTGA. Trimming removed 1 base at V and 7 bases at J, with 11 bases between. The CDR3 has 15 residues. The CDR3 here is CASSLKGGFNSPLHF. In DNA, the CDR3 is TGTGCCAGCAGCTTAAAGGGAGGGTTCAATTCACCCCTCCACTTT.

The sample holds many counts of this clonotype. V gene TRBV20-1 combines with J gene TRBJ2-3, with 12 bases fitting TRBD2. The germline CDR1 and CDR2 sequences are DFQATT and SNEGSKA (reference sequence). This CDR3 contains 14 residues. Trimming cost V 4 bases and J 4 bases; bases outside gene matches: 3. The CDR3 sequence: CSATLAGGSDTQYF. The CDR3 DNA reads as TGCAGTGCTACCCTAGCGGGAGGGTCAGATACGCAGTATTTT.

The sample holds many counts of this clonotype. The J gene is TRBJ1-2, the V gene TRBV20-1; D might be TRBD1 (6 bases). Germline CDR1 and CDR2: DFQATT and SNEGSKA (reference sequence). The CDR3 is 12 residues long. Between the trimmed V and J ends, which lost 2 bases and 5 bases, there was a span of 9 bases. Here the CDR3 reads CSARTGLYGYTF. CDR3 DNA: TGCAGTGCTAGAACAGGGCTGTATGGCTACACCTTC.

This clonotype has ten or more counts. This chain joins TRBV29-1 and TRBJ2-5; D possibly matches TRBD1 or TRBD2 (5 bases each). Deletions cut 2 bases from V and 4 bases from J, with 8 bases between. The CDR3 extends over 12 amino acids. Per germline, CDR1 SQVTM and CDR2 ANQGSEA. The chain's CDR3 is CSVEFGAETQYF. CDR3 coding DNA: TGCAGCGTTGAATTCGGGGCAGAGACCCAGTACTTC. Full variable domain (missing parts from reference TRBV29-1 and TRBJ2-5): SAVISQKPSRDICQRGTSLTIQCQVDSQVTMMFWYRQQPGQSLTLIATANQGSEATYESGFVIDKFPISRPNLTFSTLTVSNMSPEDSSIYLCSVEFGAETQYFGPGTRLLVL.

This clonotype was detected ten times or more. The gene calls are TRBV2 and TRBJ2-2; no reliable D call. The CDR3 contains 12 residues. Per the germline V gene, CDR1 is SNHLY and CDR2 is FYNNEI. The V end lost 8 bases, the J end lost 1 base, and 5 bases lay between the germline ends. CDR3 sequence (DNA): TGTGCCAGCGGCAAGAACACCGGGGAGCTGTTTTTT. It yields the protein CASGKNTGELFF. Using reference TRBV2 and TRBJ2-2 for the parts outside the CDR3, the full variable domain is EPEVTQTPSHQVTQMGQEVILRCVPISNHLYFYWYRQILGQKVEFLVSFYNNEISEKSEIFDDQFSVERPDGSNFTLKIRSTKLEDSAMYFCASGKNTGELFFGEGSRLTVL.

There are many counts of this clonotype. The chain has TRBV27 and TRBJ2-1, with D possibly TRBD2 on 7 matching bases. The V end was cut by 8 bases, the J end by 8 bases, with 16 bases between. Germline CDR1 reads MNHEY; CDR2 reads SMNVEV (reference sequence). The CDR3 is made up of 13 amino acids. The CDR3 DNA sequence: TGTGCCAGCGGGAGGGCTTGGGGGCATGAGCAGTTCTTC. Translated, it gives CASGRAWGHEQFF.

This clonotype was detected ten times or more. The CDR3 DNA reads TGTGCCACCAGTGATAATTCGGAGACCCAGTACTTC. As protein: CATSDNSETQYF. The chain combines TRBV24-1 with TRBJ2-5, with D unclear. Germline assignment: CDR1 KGHDR and CDR2 SFDVKD. CDR3 length: 12 residues. V lost 3 bases and J lost 5, with 6 bases in between.

This clonotype was counted many times. The chain couples TRBV28 to TRBJ2-2, with 11 bases identical to TRBD1. This CDR3 region has 15 residues. Germline CDR1 and CDR2: MDHEN and SYDVKM. The V gene end was trimmed by 3 bases and the J gene end by 4 bases; junction bases not matched to a gene: 1. The CDR3 bases are TGTGCCAGCAGTTTCGGGACAGGGGGCACCGGGGAGCTGTTTTTT. Translating gives CASSFGTGGTGELFF.